Below, one T cell receptor beta chain is given with its context. Only in-frame clones appear in the TCRdb table, and some are missing; sequencing was by immunoSEQ multiplex PCR. The top ten clones hold roughly 22% of a sample with more than 25,000 clones, approximately 80% of them seen once. The data were taken from a study of blood T cell repertoires in COVID-19. Study summary: Nucleic acid was either cDNA or gDNA, and it came from T cells, B-cell-depleted T cells, or PBMCs.

Per germline, CDR1 SGHRS and CDR2 YFSETQ. CDR3 length: 17 amino acids. Trimming at V came to 3 bases and at J to 0 bases, leaving 9 bases not matched to a gene. The V call is TRBV5-1, the J call TRBJ2-1; 7 bases are a match to TRBD2. Sequences were obtained from peripheral blood. The receptor's source is a human donor in a cohort sampled during active COVID-19. In nucleotides, the CDR3 is TGCGCCAGCAGCTCCACTAGCGCGATAAGCTCCTACAATGAGCAGTTCTTC. It is translated as CASSSTSAISSYNEQFF. The complete variable domain, with remaining parts taken from reference TRBV5-1 and TRBJ2-1, reads KAGVTQTPRYLIKTRGQQVTLSCSPISGHRSVSWYQQTPGQGLQFLFEYFSETQRNKGNFPGRFSGRQFSNSRSEMNVSTLELGDSALYLCASSSTSAISSYNEQFFGPGTRLTVL.